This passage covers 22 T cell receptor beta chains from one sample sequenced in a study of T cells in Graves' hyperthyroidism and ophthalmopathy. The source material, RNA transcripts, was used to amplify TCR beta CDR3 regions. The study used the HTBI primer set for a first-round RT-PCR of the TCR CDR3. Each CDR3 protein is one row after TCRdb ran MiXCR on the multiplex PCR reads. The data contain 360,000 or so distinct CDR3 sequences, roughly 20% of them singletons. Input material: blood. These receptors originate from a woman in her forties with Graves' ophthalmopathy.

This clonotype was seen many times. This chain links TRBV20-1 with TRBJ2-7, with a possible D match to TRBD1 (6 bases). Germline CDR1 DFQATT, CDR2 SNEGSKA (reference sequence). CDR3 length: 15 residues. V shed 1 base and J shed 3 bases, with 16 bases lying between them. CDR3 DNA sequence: TGCAGTGCTAGAGGAAATCGGGACACGGACTACGAGCAGTACTTC. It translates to CSARGNRDTDYEQYF.

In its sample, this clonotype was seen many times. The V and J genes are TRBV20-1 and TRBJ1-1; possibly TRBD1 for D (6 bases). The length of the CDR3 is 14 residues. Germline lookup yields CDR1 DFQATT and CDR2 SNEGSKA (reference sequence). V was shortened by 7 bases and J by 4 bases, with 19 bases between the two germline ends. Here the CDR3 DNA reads TGCAGTGTAGATTCAGCAGGGGCGGGCACTGAAGCTTTCTTT. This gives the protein CSVDSAGAGTEAFF.

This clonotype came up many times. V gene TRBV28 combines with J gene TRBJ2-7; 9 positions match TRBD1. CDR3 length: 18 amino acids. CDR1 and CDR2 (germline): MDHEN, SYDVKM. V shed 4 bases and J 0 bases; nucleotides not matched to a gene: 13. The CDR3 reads CASSSGTGRFSRSYEQYF. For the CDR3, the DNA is TGTGCCAGCAGTTCGGGGACAGGGCGTTTCTCCCGCTCCTACGAGCAGTACTTC.

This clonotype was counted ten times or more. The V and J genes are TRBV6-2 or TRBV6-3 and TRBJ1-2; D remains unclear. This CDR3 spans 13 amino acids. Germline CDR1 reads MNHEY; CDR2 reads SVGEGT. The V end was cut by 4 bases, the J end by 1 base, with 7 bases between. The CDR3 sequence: CASSFGGNYGYTF. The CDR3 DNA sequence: TGTGCCAGCAGTTTCGGCGGTAACTATGGCTACACCTTC.

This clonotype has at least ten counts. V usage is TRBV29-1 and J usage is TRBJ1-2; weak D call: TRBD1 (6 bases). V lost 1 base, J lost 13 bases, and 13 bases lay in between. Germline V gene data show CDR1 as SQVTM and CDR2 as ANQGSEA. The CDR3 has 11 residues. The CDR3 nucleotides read TGCAGCGTTGAAGTTCCCGGACAGAGCACCTTC. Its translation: CSVEVPGQSTF.

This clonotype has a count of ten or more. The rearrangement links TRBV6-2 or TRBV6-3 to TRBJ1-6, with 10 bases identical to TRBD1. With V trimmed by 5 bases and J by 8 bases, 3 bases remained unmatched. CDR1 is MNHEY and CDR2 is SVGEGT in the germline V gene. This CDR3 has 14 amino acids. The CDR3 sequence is CASSRQGAYSPLHF. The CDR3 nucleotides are TGTGCCAGCAGTCGACAGGGGGCTTATTCACCCCTCCACTTT.

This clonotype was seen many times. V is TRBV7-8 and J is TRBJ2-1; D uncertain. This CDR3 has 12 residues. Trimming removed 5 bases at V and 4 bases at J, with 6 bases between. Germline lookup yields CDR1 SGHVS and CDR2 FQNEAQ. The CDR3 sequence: CASSPGYNEQFF. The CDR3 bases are TGTGCCAGCAGCCCCGGGTACAATGAGCAGTTCTTC.

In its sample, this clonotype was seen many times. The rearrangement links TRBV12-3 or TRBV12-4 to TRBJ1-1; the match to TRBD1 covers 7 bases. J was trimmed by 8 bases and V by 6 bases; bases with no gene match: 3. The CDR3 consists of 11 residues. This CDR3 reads CASRQQGEAFF. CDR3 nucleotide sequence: TGTGCCAGCAGACAACAGGGGGAAGCTTTCTTT.

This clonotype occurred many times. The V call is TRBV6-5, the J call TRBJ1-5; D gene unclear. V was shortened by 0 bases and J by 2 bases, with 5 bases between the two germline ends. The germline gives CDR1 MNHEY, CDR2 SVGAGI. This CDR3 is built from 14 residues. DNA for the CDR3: TGTGCCAGCAGTTACTCTTACGGCAATCAGCCCCAGCATTTT. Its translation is CASSYSYGNQPQHF.

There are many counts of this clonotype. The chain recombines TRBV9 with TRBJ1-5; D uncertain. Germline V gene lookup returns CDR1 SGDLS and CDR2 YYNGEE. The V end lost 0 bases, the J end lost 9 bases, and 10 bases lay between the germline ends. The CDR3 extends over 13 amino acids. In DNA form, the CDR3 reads TGTGCCAGCAGCGTAGCGGGAGCGGGGCCCCAGCATTTT. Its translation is CASSVAGAGPQHF.

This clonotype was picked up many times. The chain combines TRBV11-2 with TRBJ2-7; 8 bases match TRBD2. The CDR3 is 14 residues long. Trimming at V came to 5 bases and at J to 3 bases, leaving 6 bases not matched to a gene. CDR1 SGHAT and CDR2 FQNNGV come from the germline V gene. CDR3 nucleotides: TGTGCCAGCAGCCGGGGGGGGGCGGGCTACGAGCAGTACTTC. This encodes CASSRGGAGYEQYF. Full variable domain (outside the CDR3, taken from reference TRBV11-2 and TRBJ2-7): EAGVAQSPRYKIIEKRQSVAFWCNPISGHATLYWYQQILGQGPKLLIQFQNNGVVDDSQLPKDRFSAERLKGVDSTLKIQPAKLEDSAVYLCASSRGGAGYEQYFGPGTRLTVT.

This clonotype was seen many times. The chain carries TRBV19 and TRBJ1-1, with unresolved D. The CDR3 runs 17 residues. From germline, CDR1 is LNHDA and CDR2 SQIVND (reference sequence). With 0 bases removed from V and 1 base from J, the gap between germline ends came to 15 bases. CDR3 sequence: CASSIDVSAAQNTEAFF. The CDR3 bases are TGTGCCAGTAGTATAGATGTGTCCGCGGCACAGAACACTGAAGCTTTCTTT. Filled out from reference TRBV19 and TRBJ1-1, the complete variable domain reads DGGITQSPKYLFRKEGQNVTLSCEQNLNHDAMYWYRQDPGQGLRLIYYSQIVNDFQKGDIAEGYSVSREKKESFPLTVTSAQKNPTAFYLCASSIDVSAAQNTEAFFGQGTRLTVV.

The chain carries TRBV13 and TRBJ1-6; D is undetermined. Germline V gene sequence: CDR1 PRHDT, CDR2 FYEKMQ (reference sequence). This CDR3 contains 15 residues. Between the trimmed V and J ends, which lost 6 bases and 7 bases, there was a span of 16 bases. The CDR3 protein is CASRRAMMGNSPLHF. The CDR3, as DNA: TGTGCCAGCAGAAGGGCCATGATGGGAAATTCACCCCTCCACTTT.

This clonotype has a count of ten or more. In DNA form, the CDR3 reads TGTGCCAGCAGCAAATATCACAGCACCGAAGCTTTCTTT. This codes for CASSKYHSTEAFF. The V call is TRBV7-8, the J call TRBJ1-1; no reliable D call. CDR1 SGHVS and CDR2 FQNEAQ come from the germline V gene. The V and J ends lost 5 bases and 8 bases respectively, with 15 bases between them. The CDR3 is 13 residues long.

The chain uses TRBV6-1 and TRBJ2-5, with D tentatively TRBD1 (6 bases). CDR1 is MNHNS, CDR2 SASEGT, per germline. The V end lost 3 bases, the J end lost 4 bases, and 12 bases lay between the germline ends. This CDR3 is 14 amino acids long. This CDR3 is CASSDAWGRETQYF. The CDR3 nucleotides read TGTGCCAGCAGTGATGCTTGGGGGCGAGAGACCCAGTACTTC.

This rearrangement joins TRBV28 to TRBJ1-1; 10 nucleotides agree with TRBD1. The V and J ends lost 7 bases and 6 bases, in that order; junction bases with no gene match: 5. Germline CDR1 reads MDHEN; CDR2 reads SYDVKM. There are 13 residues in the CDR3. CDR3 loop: CASNRDRGAEAFF. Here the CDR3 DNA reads TGTGCCAGCAATAGGGACAGGGGAGCTGAAGCTTTCTTT.

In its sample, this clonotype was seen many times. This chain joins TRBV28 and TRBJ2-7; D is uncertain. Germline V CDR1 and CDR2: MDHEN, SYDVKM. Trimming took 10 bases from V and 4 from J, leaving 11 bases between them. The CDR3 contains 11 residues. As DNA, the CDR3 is TGTGCCACCTCGACGGTATACGAGCAGTACTTC. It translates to CATSTVYEQYF.

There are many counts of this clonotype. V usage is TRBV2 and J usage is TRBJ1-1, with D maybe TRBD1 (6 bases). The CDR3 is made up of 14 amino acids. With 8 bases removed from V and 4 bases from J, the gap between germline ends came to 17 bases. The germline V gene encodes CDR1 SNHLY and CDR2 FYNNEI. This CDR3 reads CASYTQGRVTEAFF. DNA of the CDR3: TGTGCCAGCTATACTCAGGGGCGAGTCACTGAAGCTTTCTTT.

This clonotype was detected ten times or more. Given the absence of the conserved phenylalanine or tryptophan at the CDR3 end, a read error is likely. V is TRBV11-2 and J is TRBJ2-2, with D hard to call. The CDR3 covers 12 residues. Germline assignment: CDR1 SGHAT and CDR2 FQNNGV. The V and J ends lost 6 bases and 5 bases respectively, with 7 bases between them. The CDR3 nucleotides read TGTGCCAGCAGACATTTTACCGGGGAGCTGTTTTCT. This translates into CASRHFTGELFS.

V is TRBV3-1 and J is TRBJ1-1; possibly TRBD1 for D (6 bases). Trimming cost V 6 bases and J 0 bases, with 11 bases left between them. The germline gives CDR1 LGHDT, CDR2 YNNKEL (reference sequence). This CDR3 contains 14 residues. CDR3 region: CASSTGTLNTEAFF. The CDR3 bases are TGTGCCAGCAGTACAGGGACGTTGAACACTGAAGCTTTCTTT.

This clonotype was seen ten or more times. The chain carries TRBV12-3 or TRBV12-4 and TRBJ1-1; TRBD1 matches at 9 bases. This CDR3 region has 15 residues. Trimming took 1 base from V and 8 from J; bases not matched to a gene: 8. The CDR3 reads CASSLVGTGSSEAFF. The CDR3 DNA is TGTGCCAGCAGTTTAGTTGGGACAGGGAGTTCGGAAGCTTTCTTT.

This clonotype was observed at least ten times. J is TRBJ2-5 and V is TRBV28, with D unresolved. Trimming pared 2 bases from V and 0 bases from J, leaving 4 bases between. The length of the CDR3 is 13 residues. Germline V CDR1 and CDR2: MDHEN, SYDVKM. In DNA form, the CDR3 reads TGTGCCAGCAGTTTACCGTACCAAGAGACCCAGTACTTC. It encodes CASSLPYQETQYF.